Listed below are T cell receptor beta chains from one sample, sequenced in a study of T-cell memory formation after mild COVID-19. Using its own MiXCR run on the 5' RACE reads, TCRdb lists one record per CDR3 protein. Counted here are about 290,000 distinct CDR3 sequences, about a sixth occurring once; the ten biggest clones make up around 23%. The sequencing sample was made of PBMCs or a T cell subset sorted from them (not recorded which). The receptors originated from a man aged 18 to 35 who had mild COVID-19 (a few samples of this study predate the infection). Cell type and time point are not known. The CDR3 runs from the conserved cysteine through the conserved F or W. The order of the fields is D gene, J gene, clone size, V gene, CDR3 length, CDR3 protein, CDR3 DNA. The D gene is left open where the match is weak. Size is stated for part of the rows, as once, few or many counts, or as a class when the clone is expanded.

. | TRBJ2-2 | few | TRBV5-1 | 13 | CASSSENTGELFF | TGCGCCAGCAGCAGCGAAAACACCGGGGAGCTGTTTTTT
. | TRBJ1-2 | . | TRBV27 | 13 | CASSWGRNYGYTF | TGTGCCAGCAGTTGGGGGCGCAACTATGGCTACACCTTC
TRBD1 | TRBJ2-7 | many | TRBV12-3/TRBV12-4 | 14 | CASSRQGDPYEQYF | TGTGCCAGCAGTCGCCAGGGGGACCCCTACGAGCAGTACTTC
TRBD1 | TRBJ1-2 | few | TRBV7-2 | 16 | CASSPNQGALTYGYTF | TGTGCCAGCAGCCCTAATCAGGGGGCGCTCACCTATGGCTACACCTTC
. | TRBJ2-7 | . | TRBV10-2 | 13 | CASSFRNSYEQYF | TGCGCCAGCAGTTTCCGGAACTCCTACGAGCAGTACTTC
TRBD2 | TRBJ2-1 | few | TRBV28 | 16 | CASRDLAGGPYNEQFF | TGTGCCAGCAGGGATCTAGCGGGGGGGCCTTACAATGAGCAGTTCTTC
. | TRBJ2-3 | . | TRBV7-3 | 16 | CASSSGALGLTDTQYF | TGTGCCAGCAGCTCGGGCGCTTTGGGACTTACAGATACGCAGTATTTT
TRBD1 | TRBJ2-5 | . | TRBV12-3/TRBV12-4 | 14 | CASSLDRGLETQYF | TGTGCCAGCAGTCTAGACAGGGGGCTGGAGACCCAGTACTTC
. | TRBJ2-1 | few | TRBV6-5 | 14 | CATLSGGTYNEQFF | TGTGCCACCCTTAGCGGAGGGACCTACAATGAGCAGTTCTTC
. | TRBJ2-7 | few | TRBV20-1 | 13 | CSAPKGLVYEQYF | TGCAGTGCTCCTAAAGGCCTTGTCTACGAGCAGTACTTC
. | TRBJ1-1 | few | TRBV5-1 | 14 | CASSFQWEGTEAFF | TGCGCCAGCAGCTTTCAATGGGAAGGCACTGAAGCTTTCTTT
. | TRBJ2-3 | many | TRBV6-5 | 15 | CASSYLGATQDTQYF | TGTGCCAGCAGTTACTTAGGGGCCACCCAGGATACGCAGTATTTT
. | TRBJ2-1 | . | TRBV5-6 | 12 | CASSLGSVKQFF | TGTGCCAGCAGCTTGGGTAGCGTAAAGCAGTTCTTC
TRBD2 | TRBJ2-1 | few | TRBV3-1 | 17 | CASSHPGLAGANNEQFF | TGTGCCAGCAGCCACCCCGGACTAGCGGGGGCCAACAATGAGCAGTTCTTC
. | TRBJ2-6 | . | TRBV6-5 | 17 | CASSPGPPSPGANVLTF | TGTGCCAGCAGTCCGGGACCACCTTCCCCTGGGGCCAACGTCCTGACTTTC
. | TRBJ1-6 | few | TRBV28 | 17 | CASSLGPPRVVNSPLHF | TGTGCCAGCAGTTTGGGCCCCCCGAGGGTCGTTAATTCACCCCTCCACTTT
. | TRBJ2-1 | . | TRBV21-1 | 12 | CASSKRTGEQFF | TGTGCCAGCAGCAAAAGAACGGGGGAGCAGTTCTTC
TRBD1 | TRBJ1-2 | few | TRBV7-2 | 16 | CASSHPGQEANYGYTF | TGTGCCAGCAGCCACCCGGGACAGGAAGCTAACTATGGCTACACCTTC
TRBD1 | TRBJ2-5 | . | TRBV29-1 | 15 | CSARRDREVQETQYF | TGCAGCGCCCGGCGGGACAGGGAGGTACAAGAGACCCAGTACTTC
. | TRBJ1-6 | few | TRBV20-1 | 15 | CSAGGVRSWDSPLHF | TGCAGTGCTGGGGGTGTCCGCAGTTGGGATTCACCCCTCCACTTT
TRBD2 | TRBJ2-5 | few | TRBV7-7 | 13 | CASSLTAGGTQYF | TGTGCTAGCAGCCTAACCGCGGGGGGGACCCAGTACTTC
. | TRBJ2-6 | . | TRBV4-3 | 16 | CASSQTGLLGANVLTF | TGCGCCAGCAGCCAGACCGGGCTTCTCGGGGCCAACGTCCTGACTTTC
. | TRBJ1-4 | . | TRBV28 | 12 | CASSSHNEKLFF | TGTGCCAGCAGTTCCCACAATGAAAAACTGTTTTTT
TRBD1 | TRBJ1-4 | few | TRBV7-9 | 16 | CASSRDRARTNEKLFF | TGTGCCAGCAGCAGAGACAGGGCTCGAACTAATGAAAAACTGTTTTTT
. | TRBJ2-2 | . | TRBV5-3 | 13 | CARSPRVAGELFF | TGTGCCAGAAGCCCCAGGGTCGCCGGGGAGCTGTTTTTT
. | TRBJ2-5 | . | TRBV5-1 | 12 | CASRKQEETQYF | TGCGCCAGCAGGAAACAGGAGGAGACCCAGTACTTC
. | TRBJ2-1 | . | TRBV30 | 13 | CAWKRLGYNEQFF | TGTGCCTGGAAGAGACTGGGCTATAATGAGCAGTTCTTC
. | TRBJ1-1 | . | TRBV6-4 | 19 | CASRIPPQRWANQNTEAFF | TGTGCCAGCAGAATACCGCCCCAAAGGTGGGCCAACCAAAACACTGAAGCTTTCTTT
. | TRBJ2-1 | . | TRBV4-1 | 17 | CASSHSGRREGYNEQFF | TGCGCCAGCAGCCACTCCGGGAGAAGAGAAGGGTACAATGAGCAGTTCTTC
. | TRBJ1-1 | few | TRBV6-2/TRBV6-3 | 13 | CASSYARDTEAFF | TGTGCCAGCAGTTACGCCAGGGACACTGAAGCTTTCTTT
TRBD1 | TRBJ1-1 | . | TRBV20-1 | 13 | CSALKQGGTEAFF | TGCAGTGCTCTAAAGCAGGGGGGCACTGAAGCTTTCTTT
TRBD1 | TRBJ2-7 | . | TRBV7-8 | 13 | CASSTGDRVKQYF | TGTGCCAGCAGCACCGGGGACAGGGTGAAGCAGTACTTC
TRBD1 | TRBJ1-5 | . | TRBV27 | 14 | CASSWGQGAQPQHF | TGTGCCAGCAGTTGGGGACAGGGGGCTCAGCCCCAGCATTTT
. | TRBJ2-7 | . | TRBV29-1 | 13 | CSVYSIHQHEQYF | TGCAGCGTCTATTCCATCCATCAGCACGAGCAGTACTTC
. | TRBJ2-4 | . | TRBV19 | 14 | CAIAGVLAKNIQYF | TGTGCCATCGCCGGCGTCCTAGCCAAAAACATTCAGTACTTC
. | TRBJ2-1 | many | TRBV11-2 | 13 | CASSLDLANEQFF | TGTGCCAGCAGCTTAGACCTAGCGAATGAGCAGTTCTTC
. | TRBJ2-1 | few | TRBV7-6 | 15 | CASSYEGDSTDEQFF | TGTGCCAGCAGTTATGAGGGAGATTCTACAGATGAGCAGTTCTTC
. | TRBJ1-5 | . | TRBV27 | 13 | CASRRADNQPQHF | TGTGCCAGCCGGCGGGCCGACAATCAGCCCCAGCATTTT
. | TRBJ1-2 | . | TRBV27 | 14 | CASSAREQNYGYTF | TGTGCCAGCAGTGCCCGGGAACAGAACTATGGCTACACCTTC
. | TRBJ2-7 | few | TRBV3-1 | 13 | CASSLWQTYEQYF | TGTGCCAGCAGCCTGTGGCAGACCTACGAGCAGTACTTC
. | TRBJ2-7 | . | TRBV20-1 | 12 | CSASSGIYEQYF | TGCAGTGCTAGCTCTGGGATATACGAGCAGTACTTC
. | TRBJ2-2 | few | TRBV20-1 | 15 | CSARDWAENTGELFF | TGCAGTGCTAGAGATTGGGCAGAAAACACCGGGGAGCTGTTTTTT
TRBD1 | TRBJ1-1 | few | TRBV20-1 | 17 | CSARDFTGGPYSTEAFF | TGCAGTGCTAGAGACTTCACAGGGGGGCCATATAGCACTGAAGCTTTCTTT
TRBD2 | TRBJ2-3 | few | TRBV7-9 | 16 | CASSLVTSGDTDTQYF | TGTGCCAGCAGCTTAGTGACTAGCGGAGACACAGATACGCAGTATTTT
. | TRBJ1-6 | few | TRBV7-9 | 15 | CASSGTPIYNSPLHF | TGTGCCAGCAGCGGGACACCCATTTATAATTCACCCCTCCACTTT
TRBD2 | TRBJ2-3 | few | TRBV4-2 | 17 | CASSQGPAGAITDTQYF | TGTGCCAGCAGCCAAGGCCCAGCGGGGGCAATCACAGATACGCAGTATTTT
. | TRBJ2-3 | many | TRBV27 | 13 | CASSLGTADTQYF | TGTGCCAGCAGTTTAGGCACGGCAGATACGCAGTATTTT
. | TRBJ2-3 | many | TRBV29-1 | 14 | CSVVSLLSTDTQYF | TGCAGCGTTGTCAGCCTCCTGAGCACAGATACGCAGTATTTT
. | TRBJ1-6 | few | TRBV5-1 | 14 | CASSLTAYNSPLHF | TGCGCCAGCAGCTTGACAGCTTATAATTCACCCCTCCACTTT
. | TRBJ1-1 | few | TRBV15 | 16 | CATSTIPGATNTEAFF | TGTGCCACCAGCACAATCCCAGGGGCTACGAACACTGAAGCTTTCTTT
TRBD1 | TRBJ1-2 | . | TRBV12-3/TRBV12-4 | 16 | CASSSKAGQGVKGYTF | TGTGCCAGCAGTTCAAAAGCCGGACAGGGGGTTAAGGGCTACACCTTC
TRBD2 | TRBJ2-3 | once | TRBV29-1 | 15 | CSVGTRGIGTDTQYF | TGCAGCGTGGGGACTAGGGGGATCGGCACAGATACGCAGTATTTT
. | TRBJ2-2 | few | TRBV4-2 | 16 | CASSQERRGNTGELFF | TGTGCCAGCAGCCAAGAAAGGCGGGGGAACACCGGGGAGCTGTTTTTT
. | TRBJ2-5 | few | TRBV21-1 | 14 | CASSAGLATETQYF | TGTGCCAGCAGCGCGGGACTAGCTACAGAGACCCAGTACTTC
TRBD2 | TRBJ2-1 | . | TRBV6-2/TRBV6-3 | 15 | CASGALAGAQNEQFF | TGTGCCAGCGGGGCACTAGCGGGGGCACAGAATGAGCAGTTCTTC
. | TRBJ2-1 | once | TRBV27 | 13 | CASSLWGINEQFF | TGTGCCAGCAGTTTATGGGGGATCAATGAGCAGTTCTTC
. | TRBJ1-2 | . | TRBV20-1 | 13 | CSVWENFKYGYTF | TGCAGTGTGTGGGAAAATTTTAAGTATGGCTACACCTTC
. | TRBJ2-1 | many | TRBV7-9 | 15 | CASSLQGSSYNEQFF | TGTGCCAGCAGCCTCCAAGGGAGCTCCTACAATGAGCAGTTCTTC
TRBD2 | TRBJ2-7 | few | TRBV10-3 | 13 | CAIGPGGAYEQYF | TGTGCCATCGGTCCGGGAGGGGCCTACGAGCAGTACTTC